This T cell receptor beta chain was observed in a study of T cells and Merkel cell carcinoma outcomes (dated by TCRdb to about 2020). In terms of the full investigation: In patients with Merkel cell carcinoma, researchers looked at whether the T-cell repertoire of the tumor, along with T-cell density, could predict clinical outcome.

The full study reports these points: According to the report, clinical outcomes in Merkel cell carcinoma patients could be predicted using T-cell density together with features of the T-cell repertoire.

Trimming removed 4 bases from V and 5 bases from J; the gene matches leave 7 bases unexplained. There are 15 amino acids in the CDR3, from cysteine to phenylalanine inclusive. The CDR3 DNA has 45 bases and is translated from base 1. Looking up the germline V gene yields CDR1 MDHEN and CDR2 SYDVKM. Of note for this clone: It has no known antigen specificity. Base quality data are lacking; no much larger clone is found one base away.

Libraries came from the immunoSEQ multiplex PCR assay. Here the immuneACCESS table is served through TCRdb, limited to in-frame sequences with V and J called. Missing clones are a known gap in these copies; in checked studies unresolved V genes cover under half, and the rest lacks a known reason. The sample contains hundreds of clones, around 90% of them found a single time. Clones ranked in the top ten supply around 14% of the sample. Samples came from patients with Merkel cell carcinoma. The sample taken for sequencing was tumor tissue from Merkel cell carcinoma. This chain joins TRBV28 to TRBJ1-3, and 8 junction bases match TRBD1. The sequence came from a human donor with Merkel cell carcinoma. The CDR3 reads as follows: CASSSPGQGRNTIYF. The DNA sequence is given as TGTGCCAGCAGTTCCCCCGGACAGGGACGAAACACCATATATTTT.